These 30 T cell receptor beta chains came from one sample sequenced in a study of Tregs in tolerant kidney transplant recipients. Assay used: immunoSEQ multiplex PCR; TCRdb lists only in-frame clones, some missing. The sample lists 98,000 or so clones, around 90% occurring once. This specimen consisted of CD4+ T cells from blood, obtained before the transplant. These TCRs come from a human donor who received a combined kidney and bone marrow transplant.

J is TRBJ2-1 and V is TRBV2, with 10 bases aligning to TRBD2. The CDR3 totals 16 residues. Trimming took 6 bases from V and 1 from J; bases not matched to a gene: 6. Germline V CDR1 and CDR2: SNHLY, FYNNEI. The CDR3 DNA is TGTGCCAGCAGCGAAAGCGGGAGGGTTTCCTACAATGAGCAGTTCTTC. Protein sequence: CASSESGRVSYNEQFF.

This chain uses TRBV10-2 with TRBJ1-5, with D possibly matching TRBD1 (5 bases). This CDR3 contains 14 residues. Per germline, CDR1 WSHSY and CDR2 SAAADI. The germline V and J ends were trimmed by 10 bases and 0 bases, with 13 bases remaining between them. CDR3 loop: CATWDSHSNQPQHF. CDR3 nucleotide sequence: TGCGCCACCTGGGACTCACATAGCAATCAGCCCCAGCATTTT.

The V call is TRBV28, the J call TRBJ1-4, with 8 bases identical to TRBD1. This CDR3 region has 15 residues. J was trimmed by 3 bases and V by 6 bases; bases with no gene match: 6. Germline-derived CDR1 and CDR2 are MDHEN and SYDVKM. The CDR3 DNA reads TGTGCCAGCAGCCCCACAGGGGGTGCTAATGAAAAACTGTTTTTT. This gives the protein CASSPTGGANEKLFF.

This rearrangement joins TRBV6-1 to TRBJ2-3; 9 bases agree with TRBD1. This CDR3 has 15 amino acids. Germline CDR1 and CDR2: MNHNS and SASEGT. V gave up 5 bases and J gave up 5 bases; unmatched junction bases: 8. The CDR3, as DNA: TGTGCCAGCAGTTCCACAGGGGGCGGTGTAGATACGCAGTATTTT. It translates to CASSSTGGGVDTQYF.

J is TRBJ2-7 and V is TRBV5-1; D possibly corresponds to TRBD2 (5 bases). V gave up 0 bases and J gave up 0 bases, with 10 bases separating them. Germline V gene lookup returns CDR1 SGHRS and CDR2 YFSETQ. The CDR3 is 15 residues long. CDR3 loop: CASSLGPGSSYEQYF. CDR3 sequence (DNA): TGCGCCAGCAGCTTGGGCCCGGGAAGCTCCTACGAGCAGTACTTC. The variable domain in full, with the rest retrieved from reference TRBV5-1 and TRBJ2-7, is KAGVTQTPRYLIKTRGQQVTLSCSPISGHRSVSWYQQTPGQGLQFLFEYFSETQRNKGNFPGRFSGRQFSNSRSEMNVSTLELGDSALYLCASSLGPGSSYEQYFGPGTRLTVT.

This clone was counted a single time. J is TRBJ2-5 and V is TRBV25-1; possible D gene TRBD2, 5 bases. Trimming cost V 4 bases and J 2 bases, with 8 bases left between them. The germline CDR1 and CDR2 sequences are MGHDK and SYGVNS. CDR3 length equals 13 residues. As DNA, the CDR3 is TGTGCCAGCAGTGTGTCGGGGCAAGAGACCCAGTACTTC. Translation gives CASSVSGQETQYF.

The rearrangement joins TRBV10-1 to TRBJ2-7; D uncertain. CDR3 length equals 12 residues. The germline V gene encodes CDR1 WNHNN and CDR2 SYGVQD (reference sequence). V gave up 2 bases and J gave up 4 bases, with 6 bases separating them. CDR3 nucleotide sequence: TGCGCCAGCAGTGAGGACGGGTACGAGCAGTACTTC. Translating gives CASSEDGYEQYF.

This chain uses TRBV5-1 with TRBJ1-2, with D possibly matching TRBD1 (5 bases). The CDR3 is made up of 15 amino acids. Germline V gene data show CDR1 as SGHRS and CDR2 as YFSETQ. V was cut by 3 bases and J by 0 bases, with 12 bases left in between. Here the CDR3 reads CASSSHPTANYGYTF. For the CDR3, the DNA is TGCGCCAGCAGCTCGCACCCGACAGCTAACTATGGCTACACCTTC.

The chain joins TRBV5-1 to TRBJ2-3; TRBD2 agrees at 11 bases. V gave up 3 bases and J gave up 6 bases; unmatched junction bases: 6. The CDR3 is 15 residues long. CDR1 is SGHRS and CDR2 is YFSETQ in the germline V gene. This CDR3 reads CASSYLAGGGDTQYF. The DNA of the CDR3 is TGCGCCAGCAGCTACCTAGCGGGGGGCGGGGATACGCAGTATTTT.

This chain uses TRBV5-6 with TRBJ1-3; no clear D gene. CDR3 length: 16 amino acids. Per germline, CDR1 SGHDT and CDR2 YYEEEE. V lost 0 bases and J lost 0, with 10 bases in between. The CDR3 is CASSLAGFSSGNTIYF. DNA of the CDR3: TGTGCCAGCAGCTTGGCGGGGTTTAGCTCTGGAAACACCATATATTTT.

A single count supports this clone. This sequence joins TRBV29-1 and TRBJ2-5; TRBD2 aligns across 8 bases. V shed 3 bases and J 4 bases; nucleotides not matched to a gene: 4. Germline V gene data show CDR1 as SQVTM and CDR2 as ANQGSEA. This CDR3 comprises 13 residues. The CDR3, as DNA: TGCAGCGTTGACGGGGGGGGGCGAGAGACCCAGTACTTC. Translating it yields CSVDGGGRETQYF.

The J gene is TRBJ1-2, the V gene TRBV29-1, with D perhaps TRBD1 (5 bases). Germline values: CDR1 SQVTM, CDR2 ANQGSEA. The CDR3 consists of 13 residues. Between the trimmed V and J ends, which lost 6 bases and 4 bases, there was a span of 15 bases. CDR3 nucleotide sequence: TGCAGCGTGGGGGGTCTCAGGAGCTATGGCTACACCTTC. It specifies CSVGGLRSYGYTF.

This chain links TRBV7-2 with TRBJ1-5; a possible D gene is TRBD1 (6 bases). The CDR3 sequence is 15 residues long. From germline, CDR1 is SGHTA and CDR2 FQGNSA. The germline V and J ends were trimmed by 0 bases and 7 bases, with 13 bases remaining between them. The CDR3 DNA sequence: TGTGCCAGCAGCTTAGCGGCAGGGGTCAACCAGCCCCAGCATTTT. Amino acid sequence: CASSLAAGVNQPQHF.

This clone was counted at least ten times. This chain links TRBV7-9 with TRBJ1-4; no firm D call. The CDR3 runs to 14 residues. The germline CDR1 and CDR2 sequences are SEHNR and FQNEAQ (reference sequence). V was clipped by 1 base and J by 5 bases, with 8 bases between them. The CDR3 sequence is CASSLGGQNEKLFF. The CDR3 DNA follows: TGTGCCAGCAGCTTAGGTGGCCAGAATGAAAAACTGTTTTTT.

This clone has only a few counts. One end of the junction fails to match germline, which may point to a read error. The V gene is TRBV18, the J gene TRBJ2-7; a weak D match, TRBD1 (6 bases). The CDR3 is 12 residues long. Germline CDR1 is KGHSH and CDR2 is LQKENI. The CDR3 region is CASSPPTGLVAF. In DNA, the CDR3 is TGTGCCAGCTCACCACCGACAGGACTTGTTGCCTTC.

The CDR3 here is CASSTKGRPSTDTQYF. Written as DNA, the CDR3 is TGTGCCAGCAGTACGAAAGGGAGACCTAGCACAGATACGCAGTATTTT. The chain carries TRBV27 and TRBJ2-3, with D possibly being TRBD2 (5 bases). V lost 5 bases to trimming and J lost 0 bases, with 15 bases between them. The germline CDR1 and CDR2 sequences are MNHEY and SMNVEV (reference sequence). This CDR3 region has 16 residues.

The rearrangement uses TRBV7-2 and TRBJ2-5; tentative D call: TRBD1 (5 bases). The CDR3 runs to 13 residues. Trimming cost V 5 bases and J 6 bases, with 13 bases left between them. Germline-derived CDR1 and CDR2 are SGHTA and FQGNSA. CDR3 DNA: TGTGCCAGCAGCGATAGACAGAGACAGACCCAGTACTTC. This encodes CASSDRQRQTQYF.

The chain is built from TRBV2 and TRBJ1-4; no reliable D call. This CDR3 has 16 amino acids. The V and J ends lost 2 bases and 0 bases respectively, with 10 bases between them. Germline assignment: CDR1 SNHLY and CDR2 FYNNEI. CDR3 sequence (DNA): TGTGCCAGCAGTGAAACCGGGTTTGCAACTAATGAAAAACTGTTTTTT. This sequence encodes CASSETGFATNEKLFF.

This chain connects TRBV15 to TRBJ1-1; D gene ambiguous. V dropped 0 bases and J dropped 2 bases, with 7 bases sitting between them. Germline-derived CDR1 and CDR2 are LNHNV and YYDKDF (reference sequence). The CDR3 extends over 14 amino acids. Written as DNA, the CDR3 is TGTGCCACCAGCAGAGATGAGCGAAACACTGAAGCTTTCTTT. Its protein product is CATSRDERNTEAFF.

This chain uses TRBV14 with TRBJ2-7; tentative D call: TRBD2 (6 bases). Per germline, CDR1 SGHDN and CDR2 FVKESK. V lost 4 bases, J lost 3 bases, and 22 bases lay in between. CDR3 length: 17 amino acids. The CDR3 nucleotides read TGTGCCAGCAGCCCGTCAGATAGACCGGGACTTTACTACGAGCAGTACTTC. Its translation: CASSPSDRPGLYYEQYF.

This rearrangement joins TRBV19 to TRBJ1-2; D is perhaps TRBD1 (6 bases). This CDR3 spans 18 amino acids. V lost 1 base, J lost 3 bases, and 21 bases lay in between. Germline-derived CDR1 and CDR2 are LNHDA and SQIVND (reference sequence). CDR3 nucleotides: TGTGCCAGTAGTATAGCCCTGTTAGGGGACATGACGTACTATGGCTACACCTTC. This sequence encodes CASSIALLGDMTYYGYTF.

Note on this clone: One junction end disagrees with the germline gene, perhaps due to a read error. V is TRBV5-6 and J is TRBJ2-5; TRBD2 matches at 8 bases. This CDR3 spans 13 amino acids. CDR1 and CDR2 (germline): SGHDT, YYEEEE. The CDR3 here is CASSLEGLEAQYF. In DNA, the CDR3 is TGTGCCAGCAGCTTGGAGGGACTAGAGGCCCAGTACTTC.

The chain uses TRBV7-8 and TRBJ1-2, with a weak D call TRBD1 (6 bases). The germline V and J ends were trimmed by 3 bases and 4 bases, with 18 bases remaining between them. CDR1 SGHVS and CDR2 FQNEAQ come from the germline V gene. The CDR3 consists of 16 residues. The CDR3 bases are TGTGCCAGCAGCTTGCAGAATCTGGGGGCGGTCTATGGCTACACCTTC. It encodes CASSLQNLGAVYGYTF.

There are a few counts of this clone. The chain recombines TRBV19 with TRBJ1-1, with 7 bases identical to TRBD1. Germline V gene sequence: CDR1 LNHDA, CDR2 SQIVND (reference sequence). The CDR3 consists of 14 residues. Trimming removed 8 bases from V and 1 base from J; junction bases left unmatched: 7. The CDR3 loop is CASLQGPANTEAFF. The CDR3 nucleotides read TGTGCCAGTCTACAGGGGCCCGCGAACACTGAAGCTTTCTTT.

This clone was picked up a small number of times. This chain connects TRBV7-7 to TRBJ1-1, with no clear D. Trimming shortened V by 2 bases and J by 1 base, and 5 bases separated the two germline ends. The CDR3 contains 13 residues. CDR1 and CDR2 from the germline V gene are SSHAT and FNYEAQ (reference sequence). The CDR3 region is CASSLRENTEAFF. As DNA, the CDR3 is TGTGCCAGCAGCTTACGGGAGAACACTGAAGCTTTCTTT.

The V and J genes are TRBV25-1 and TRBJ1-2; TRBD1 agrees at 7 bases. After removal of 1 base from V and 7 bases from J, the junction contained 12 bases not matched to a gene. Germline-derived CDR1 and CDR2 are MGHDK and SYGVNS. The CDR3 has 16 amino acids. CDR3 nucleotide sequence: TGTGCCAGCAGTGAATCGCTTCCGGGACAGACTAGTGGCTACACCTTC. Translated, it gives CASSESLPGQTSGYTF.

This chain links TRBV6-5 with TRBJ1-2, with TRBD1 matching over 10 bases. Germline trimming cut 6 bases from V and 0 bases from J; bases unmatched to any gene: 4. The CDR3 length is 15 residues. Germline CDR1 is MNHEY and CDR2 is SVGAGI. CDR3 protein: CASRTGQGANYGYTF. Written as DNA, the CDR3 is TGTGCCAGCAGAACCGGACAGGGGGCTAACTATGGCTACACCTTC.

The chain carries TRBV11-2 and TRBJ1-2; tentative D call: TRBD1 (6 bases). The germline gives CDR1 SGHAT, CDR2 FQNNGV. The CDR3 covers 15 residues. The V end lost 4 bases, the J end lost 4 bases, and 16 bases lay between the germline ends. The CDR3 loop reads CASSSIQGPPYGYTF. The CDR3 DNA sequence: TGTGCCAGCAGCTCGATTCAGGGGCCACCCTATGGCTACACCTTC.

J is TRBJ1-3 and V is TRBV28, with 7 bases that match TRBD1. From germline, CDR1 is MDHEN and CDR2 SYDVKM. The CDR3 has 14 residues. J was trimmed by 4 bases and V by 6 bases; bases with no gene match: 6. The CDR3 region is CASSLRTGGNTIYF. The CDR3 bases are TGTGCCAGCAGCTTAAGGACAGGAGGAAACACCATATATTTT.

The chain has TRBV5-1 and TRBJ1-4; D perhaps matches TRBD1 (6 bases). Germline V gives CDR1 SGHRS, CDR2 YFSETQ. The CDR3 length is 12 residues. Trimming took 7 bases from V and 10 from J, leaving 14 bases between them. CDR3 sequence (DNA): TGCGCCAGCGGGGGGGAACAGGGAAAACTGTTTTTT. Its protein is CASGGEQGKLFF.